The source of this T cell receptor beta chain is a study of cytomegalovirus exposure and HLA in healthy donors. Findings and caveats of the study: Usually a TCR sequence was rare, but some public TCRs were found in many donors. Later on, an analysis tied approximately 17,000 TCR beta sequences to HLA alleles at 0.05 false discovery rate. There were several of the most significant clusters that appeared linked to common viral pathogens in a later analysis.

In the case of this clone: Its antigen is still unknown.

V was shortened by 4 bases and J by 8 bases, with 19 bases between the two germline ends. The germline V gene has CDR1 SGDLS and CDR2 YYNGEE. The length of the CDR3 is 15 residues. A multiplex PCR was run with 60 Vbeta primers and 13 Jbeta primers. Assay used: immunoSEQ multiplex PCR; TCRdb lists only in-frame clones, some missing. The data hold fewer than 150,000 clones, with 80% observed a single time. Sequenced material: PBMCs. This TCR was recovered from a female donor in good health and CMV-seropositive. The chain employs TRBV9 and TRBJ1-3; D possibly corresponds to TRBD1 (6 bases). The CDR3 protein is CASSLTGQWGHTIYF. The CDR3 nucleotides are TGTGCCAGCAGCTTAACTGGACAGTGGGGACACACCATATATTTT.